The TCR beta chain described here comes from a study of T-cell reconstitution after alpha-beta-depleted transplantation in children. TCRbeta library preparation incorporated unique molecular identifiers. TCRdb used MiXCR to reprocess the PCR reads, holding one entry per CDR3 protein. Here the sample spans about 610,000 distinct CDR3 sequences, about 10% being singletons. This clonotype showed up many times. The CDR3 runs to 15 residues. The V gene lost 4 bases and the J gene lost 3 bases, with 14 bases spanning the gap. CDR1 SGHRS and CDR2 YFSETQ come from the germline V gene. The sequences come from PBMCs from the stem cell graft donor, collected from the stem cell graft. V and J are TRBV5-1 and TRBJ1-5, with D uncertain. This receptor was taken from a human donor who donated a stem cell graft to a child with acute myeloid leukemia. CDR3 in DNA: TGCGCCAGCAGCGCGACTGGGGAGCCCAATCAGCCCCAGCATTTT. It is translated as CASSATGEPNQPQHF.